The 10 T cell receptor beta chains reported below all come from one sample, sequenced in a study of blood T cells in healthy people across ages. The authors ran a second PCR of roughly 7 to 11 cycles using a sample-barcoded 5' primer and a J-beta primer mix. TCRdb redid the calling of the 5' RACE reads with MiXCR, one entry per CDR3 protein. Seen here are 650,000 to 1,000,000 distinct CDR3 sequences, around 34% observed once, and the top ten hold 13%. The sequencing input was blood. These TCRs come from a man younger than 35 in good health.

The chain joins TRBV6-2 or TRBV6-3 to TRBJ2-7; the D gene is possibly TRBD2 (7 bases). The CDR3 consists of 17 residues. Germline loops: CDR1 MNHEY, CDR2 SVGEGT. Between the trimmed V and J ends, which lost 2 bases and 7 bases, there was a span of 24 bases. CDR3 loop: CASSYPDRGASYNEQYF. As DNA, the CDR3 is TGTGCCAGCAGTTACCCTGATCGGGGGGCCTCCTACAATGAGCAGTACTTC.

DNA for the CDR3: TGCGCCAGCAGCCCGTCAGGACAGGGGGCTTGGGGCTATGGCTACACCTTC. It encodes CASSPSGQGAWGYGYTF. The chain employs TRBV5-1 and TRBJ1-2; 11 bases align to TRBD1. Germline lookup yields CDR1 SGHRS and CDR2 YFSETQ. Losses at the gene ends were 4 bases for V and 4 bases for J; bases not matched to a gene: 12. This CDR3 region has 17 residues.

Turning to this clonotype: At one end the junction does not follow the germline gene, possibly because of a read error. The gene calls are TRBV7-2 and TRBJ2-2; 7 bases are shared with TRBD1. CDR3 length: 14 residues. Germline V gene sequence: CDR1 SGHTA, CDR2 FQGNSA. CDR3 amino acids: CASSVARGQGELFF. The CDR3 DNA reads as TGTGCCAGCAGCGTAGCGAGGGGACAGGGGGAGCTGTTTTTT.

A remark on this clonotype: An end of the junction does not agree with germline; a read error may underlie this. The CDR3 is CASSQVNNHYEQYF. DNA of the CDR3: TGTGCCAGCAGTCAAGTCAACAACCACTACGAGCAGTACTTC. The chain combines TRBV3-1 with TRBJ2-5, with D unclear. The last part of the DNA fits TRBJ2-7 better; the J call may be wrong. Germline CDR1 reads LGHDT; CDR2 reads YNNKEL (reference sequence). This CDR3 comprises 14 residues.

This clonotype came up once. One junction end disagrees with the germline gene, perhaps due to a read error. The chain has TRBV10-3 and TRBJ1-2; D is uncertain. The CDR3 covers 13 residues. Germline lookup yields CDR1 ENHRY and CDR2 SYGVKD. Here the CDR3 reads CASSEEQNYGYTF. CDR3 DNA: TGTGCCAGCAGTGAGGAACAGAACTATGGCTACACCTTC.

The genes are TRBV28 and TRBJ2-1; 8 bases align to TRBD2. CDR1 and CDR2 from the germline V gene are MDHEN and SYDVKM. J gave up 3 bases and V 6 bases, and 10 bases lay outside the gene matches. This CDR3 region has 16 residues. CDR3 region: CASSGLSGGRYNEQFF. CDR3 sequence (DNA): TGTGCCAGCAGCGGCTTGAGCGGGGGTCGCTACAATGAGCAGTTCTTC.

This clonotype has just a few counts. This chain connects TRBV7-2 to TRBJ1-2; D uncertain. Germline CDR1 and CDR2: SGHTA and FQGNSA. The CDR3 length is 14 residues. Trimming cost V 5 bases and J 1 base, with 11 bases left between them. CDR3 bases: TGTGCCAGCAGCCCGAGTTTGCTTAACTATGGCTACACCTTC. This gives the protein CASSPSLLNYGYTF.

The V call is TRBV4-1, the J call TRBJ1-4; D is possibly TRBD1 (6 bases). The length of the CDR3 is 15 residues. Germline assignment: CDR1 MGHRA and CDR2 YSYEKL. V dropped 1 base and J dropped 6 bases, with 12 bases sitting between them. CDR3 sequence (DNA): TGCGCCAGCAGCCAAGTGACAGGAGTCGATGAAAAACTGTTTTTT. It encodes CASSQVTGVDEKLFF.

This clonotype is a singleton in its sample. The CDR3: CASSPTQLAAYEQYF. In DNA, the CDR3 is TGTGCCAGCAGCCCCACTCAATTAGCCGCCTACGAGCAGTACTTC. This rearrangement joins TRBV3-1 to TRBJ2-5; no definite D call. The tail of the sequence fits TRBJ2-7 better, so the J call may be wrong. CDR3 length: 15 residues. The germline gives CDR1 LGHDT, CDR2 YNNKEL (reference sequence).

V is TRBV7-9 and J is TRBJ1-4; D gene uncertain. The ends were cut back, 3 bases at V and 5 bases at J, with 13 bases in the middle. CDR1 and CDR2 from the germline V gene are SEHNR and FQNEAQ (reference sequence). This CDR3 is built from 15 residues. The CDR3 spells CASSFPGWKNEKLFF. The CDR3 DNA follows: TGTGCCAGCAGCTTCCCGGGGTGGAAAAATGAAAAACTGTTTTTT. The variable domain in full, with the rest retrieved from reference TRBV7-9 and TRBJ1-4, is DTGVSQNPRHKITKRGQNVTFRCDPISEHNRLYWYRQTLGQGPEFLTYFQNEAQLEKSRLLSDRFSAERPKGSFSTLEIQRTEQGDSAMYLCASSFPGWKNEKLFFGSGTQLSVL.